The present TCR beta chain was sequenced within a study of blood T cell repertoires in COVID-19. CDR1 and CDR2 from the germline V gene are SGHTA and FQGTGA. The CDR3 runs to 15 residues. With V trimmed by 2 bases and J by 4 bases, 5 bases remained unmatched. TCRdb's copy holds only in-frame clones and misses some; the assay was immunoSEQ multiplex PCR. Among about 250,000 clones listed, approximately 90% were seen once. The chain uses TRBV7-3 and TRBJ2-5; 9 nucleotides align to TRBD2. The sequence derives from a man younger than 35 with active or convalescent COVID-19. Source material: peripheral blood. CDR3 region: CASSLVGAGGETQYF. The CDR3 region has the DNA TGTGCCAGCAGCTTAGTCGGAGCGGGGGGAGAGACCCAGTACTTC.